Listed below are T cell receptor beta chains from one sample, sequenced in a study of blood T cell repertoires in COVID-19. Profiled with immunoSEQ multiplex PCR; TCRdb holds only in-frame clones, not every one. The sample carries over 200,000 clones, around 84% recorded once. Sequencing was performed on PBMCs or T cells enriched from blood (not recorded which). All receptors come from a young man who had recovered from COVID-19. The CDR3 runs from the conserved cysteine through the conserved F or W. D genes are given only for firm matches. Part of the rows lack a size; the others show once, few, many or a class for expanded clones.

.	.	TRBV21-1	TRBJ2-7	TGTGCCAGCAGCAGGATAGCGGGAGGGCCGAGATACGAGCAGTACTTC	CASSRIAGGPRYEQYF
.	.	TRBV11-2	TRBJ1-2	TGTGCCAGCAGCTCACCCGAGGTTGGAGGCTACACCTTC	CASSSPEVGGYTF
.	TRBD1	TRBV27	TRBJ1-2	TGTGCCAGCATGGTGGCAGGGGGTCTCTACGGCTACACCTTC	CASMVAGGLYGYTF
once	.	TRBV30	TRBJ1-2	TGTGCCTGGGCGGGACTCCACTCCGGTGGCTACACCTTC	CAWAGLHSGGYTF
once	.	TRBV19	TRBJ2-7	TGTGCCAGTAGTATGCAGGGGACCTACGAGCAGTACTTC	CASSMQGTYEQYF
.	TRBD1	TRBV30	TRBJ1-6	TGTGCCTGGAGGCACAGGGGCAGGGCCCTCCACTTT	CAWRHRGRALHF
.	.	TRBV10-3	TRBJ1-5	TGTGCCATCAGTGGTCCGGGAGGCAATCAGCCCCAGCATTTT	CAISGPGGNQPQHF
.	.	TRBV7-9	TRBJ1-3	TGTGCCAGCAGCTCCAGGGGATACTCTGGAAACACCATATATTTT	CASSSRGYSGNTIYF
.	.	TRBV5-1	TRBJ1-1	TGCGCCAGCAGGGCCACGCTTCTTAGGGGGACTGAAGCTTTCTTT	CASRATLLRGTEAFF
few	.	TRBV19	TRBJ2-3	TGTGCCAGTAGTATCCGGGCCAGGGCCACAGATACGCAGTATTTT	CASSIRARATDTQYF
few	.	TRBV21-1	TRBJ1-5	TGTGCCAGCAGCCCTAGGGAGGACAATCAGCCCCAGCATTTT	CASSPREDNQPQHF
.	.	TRBV7-9	TRBJ1-2	TGTGCCAGCAGCTTAGTTGGAGGGGTTAACTATGGCTACACCTTC	CASSLVGGVNYGYTF
.	TRBD1	TRBV14	TRBJ2-3	TGTGCCAGCAGCCAAGACGGTTCGACAGGGCGGACGACAGATACGCAGTATTTT	CASSQDGSTGRTTDTQYF
.	TRBD1	TRBV19	TRBJ2-5	TGTGCCAGTAGTATCCGGACAGGAACCGAAGAGACCCAGTACTTC	CASSIRTGTEETQYF
.	TRBD1	TRBV12-3/TRBV12-4	TRBJ1-5	TGTGCCAGCAGGACAGGGATCGAGCAGCCCCAGCATTTT	CASRTGIEQPQHF
.	.	TRBV6-5	TRBJ1-2	TGTGCCAGCAGTATTAAGGGGCCCTATGGCTACACCTTC	CASSIKGPYGYTF
.	.	TRBV30	TRBJ1-1	TGTGCCTGGAGTGTTGGGCCAAAGAACACTGAAGCTTTCTTT	CAWSVGPKNTEAFF
.	.	TRBV15	TRBJ1-2	TGTGCCACCAGCAGAGGGCAGACTTCTTATGGCTACACCTTC	CATSRGQTSYGYTF
.	.	TRBV5-8	TRBJ1-4	TGTGCCAGCAGCTCTCAGTCGACTGAGAATGAAAAACTGTTTTTT	CASSSQSTENEKLFF
few	TRBD1	TRBV7-2	TRBJ2-1	TGTGCCAGCAGCTTAAACCTAGGGACAGGTTACAATGAGCAGTTCTTC	CASSLNLGTGYNEQFF
many	TRBD2	TRBV11-2	TRBJ2-2	TGTGCCAGCAGCGTGACTAGCGGGCACGGCGGGGAGCTGTTTTTT	CASSVTSGHGGELFF
.	.	TRBV28	TRBJ1-5	TGTGCCAGCAGCCGTAAGGCAGGGTTCAATCAGCCCCAGCATTTT	CASSRKAGFNQPQHF
.	TRBD1	TRBV5-6	TRBJ1-6	TGTGCCAGCAGCTTTTATCAGGGGGGTAATTCACCCCTCCACTTT	CASSFYQGGNSPLHF
.	.	TRBV11-3	TRBJ1-1	TGTGCCAGCACCCGACAGAACACTGAAGCTTTCTTT	CASTRQNTEAFF
.	TRBD2	TRBV5-1	TRBJ2-5	TGCGCCAGCAGCGGGGGGGAGTTCGAGACCCAGTACTTC	CASSGGEFETQYF
many	.	TRBV5-1	TRBJ1-2	TGCGCCAGCAGCAGCGGGGGGGCGACCTATGGCTACACCTTC	CASSSGGATYGYTF
.	TRBD2	TRBV11-2	TRBJ2-7	TGTGCCAGCAGCTCCTACCTAGCGGGAGGGCCGGAAGAGCAGTACTTC	CASSSYLAGGPEEQYF
.	.	TRBV18	TRBJ2-5	TGTGCCAGCTCCCGGGGTCCCCAAGAGACCCAGTACTTC	CASSRGPQETQYF
.	.	TRBV28	TRBJ1-4	TGTGCCAGCAGTTTGGAGGGGATGACAACTAATGAAAAACTGTTTTTT	CASSLEGMTTNEKLFF
.	TRBD1	TRBV10-3	TRBJ1-2	TGTGCCATCAGTGAGTCTCCCGGGAGACAGGGGTACTATGGCTACACCTTC	CAISESPGRQGYYGYTF
once	.	TRBV11-3	TRBJ2-7	TGTGCCAGCAGCTTATACTCCTACGAGCAGTACTTC	CASSLYSYEQYF
.	.	TRBV19	TRBJ1-1	TGTGCCAGTGCCTTCGGGGGGAACACTGAAGCTTTCTTT	CASAFGGNTEAFF
.	.	TRBV15	TRBJ2-5	TGTGCCACCACCCTCGGAACCGGGGGAATCCAAGAGACCCAGTACTTC	CATTLGTGGIQETQYF
.	.	TRBV5-1	TRBJ1-5	TGCGCCAGCAGCTTGGAGGGGGAAGCTCAGCCCCAGCATTTT	CASSLEGEAQPQHF
once	TRBD1	TRBV12-5	TRBJ2-7	TGTGCTAGTGGTTCACCCTTCGGGACAGGGTCCCCCTACGAGCAGTACTTC	CASGSPFGTGSPYEQYF
.	.	TRBV19	TRBJ1-1	TGTGCCGTCGGACGGGGGATGGGCACTGAAGCTTTCTTT	CAVGRGMGTEAFF
.	TRBD1	TRBV6-5	TRBJ2-3	TGTGCCAGCAGTACACAGGGGGCTGCAGATACGCAGTATTTT	CASSTQGAADTQYF
once	TRBD2	TRBV29-1	TRBJ2-1	TGCAGCGTTGAAGCTAGCGGGGGAGATGAGCAGTTCTTC	CSVEASGGDEQFF
.	.	TRBV5-5	TRBJ1-3	TGTGCCAGCAGCTTGGGGCAGGGGATTTCTAACACCATATATTTT	CASSLGQGISNTIYF
few	.	TRBV27	TRBJ1-2	TGTGCCAGCGGCGGGAGGTACTATGGCTACACCTTC	CASGGRYYGYTF
.	.	TRBV6-5	TRBJ1-2	TGTGCCAGCAGCCCGGGAAAGGAAGGTGGCTACACCTTC	CASSPGKEGGYTF
.	TRBD1	TRBV14	TRBJ2-5	TGTGCCAGCAGTTACATAAGGGGGCCGCAAGAGACCCAGTACTTC	CASSYIRGPQETQYF
.	.	TRBV15	TRBJ1-5	TGTGCCACCAGCAGAGATCGGGGAATCGAAAATCAGCCCCAGCATTTT	CATSRDRGIENQPQHF
few	.	TRBV7-8	TRBJ2-5	TGTGCCAGCAGCCAGGGGCCCCAAGAGACCCAGTACTTC	CASSQGPQETQYF
.	.	TRBV15	TRBJ1-1	TGTGCCACCAGAGACCAGGAAGAGACTTTCTTT	CATRDQEETFF
.	.	TRBV27	TRBJ1-2	TGTGCCAGCAGTTTATGGGGAGTTGGTGGCTACACCTTC	CASSLWGVGGYTF
once	.	TRBV9	TRBJ1-6	TGTGCCAGCAGCCCCGGGAACGATTCACCCCTCCACTTT	CASSPGNDSPLHF
.	TRBD2	TRBV24-1	TRBJ2-1	TGTGCCACCAGTGATTTGGTAGCGGGTGCGCAGTTCTTC	CATSDLVAGAQFF